Given below is one T cell receptor (beta chain) in context. The sample is drawn from a study of blood T cell repertoires in COVID-19. Study-wide background: Specimens from acute and convalescent COVID-19 originated in the United States, Italy and Spain.

Each participant's cohort was designated according to participant-reported clinical history. Using immunoSEQ multiplex PCR, the repertoire was profiled, and TCRdb retains in-frame clones only, with some absent. The table shows more than 300,000 clones, with under 90% occurring only once. V lost 2 bases and J lost 0, with 17 bases in between. This CDR3 comprises 18 residues. Germline loops: CDR1 SGHVS, CDR2 FQNEAQ. This clonotype was sampled from a woman aged 18 to 35 who had recovered from COVID-19. Material for sequencing was PBMCs or T cells enriched from blood (not recorded which). This chain joins TRBV7-8 and TRBJ1-5, with a weak D call TRBD1 (6 bases). CDR3 sequence: CASSLLTQDSYSNQPQHF. In nucleotides, the CDR3 is TGTGCCAGCAGCTTATTAACGCAGGACAGCTATAGCAATCAGCCCCAGCATTTT. Using reference TRBV7-8 and TRBJ1-5 for the parts outside the CDR3, the full variable domain is GAGVSQSPRYKVAKRGQDVALRCDPISGHVSLFWYQQALGQGPEFLTYFQNEAQLDKSGLPSDRFFAERPEGSVSTLKIQRTQQEDSAVYLCASSLLTQDSYSNQPQHFGDGTRLSIL.